A selection of T cell receptor beta chains follows, all from one sample in a study of T cells expressing NK-cell markers. TCRdb reprocessed the 5' RACE reads and reports one entry per CDR3 protein, with no DNA. Its table lists roughly 150,000 distinct CDR3 sequences. The specimen sequenced was blood T cells: a sorted CD56 or NKG2C T cell subset, CD4+ or CD8+ T cells, or bulk PBMC T cells (not recorded which). These receptors all stem from a man aged 18-75 years in good health. The CDR3 runs from the conserved cysteine through the conserved F or W. Each record gives: V gene, J gene, CDR3 protein.

TRBV27	TRBJ2-3	CASSETPQGPPPDTQYF
TRBV6-5	TRBJ2-2	CASSYTGTNTGELFF
TRBV19	TRBJ2-5	CASSTRERGTQYF
TRBV27	TRBJ2-2	CASSSRTSGGVGELFF
TRBV29-1	TRBJ2-1	CSVSGPISYNEQFF
TRBV6-1	TRBJ1-1	CASRNTLGRETTNEAFF
TRBV2	TRBJ2-7	CASSDLGTVRSYEQYF
TRBV9	TRBJ2-1	CASSSNNEQFF
TRBV6-2/TRBV6-3	TRBJ2-3	CASGTSVYVLGGAEGDTQYF
TRBV19	TRBJ1-1	CASQQGYTEAFF
TRBV6-1	TRBJ2-7	CASSEAPSGSYEQYF
TRBV19	TRBJ1-6	CASSMTGLNSPLHF
TRBV5-1	TRBJ1-1	CASSPGQGNTEAFF
TRBV5-6	TRBJ2-4	CASSLGDSIQYF
TRBV2	TRBJ1-6	CASSDGQGADNSPLHF
TRBV7-2	TRBJ1-1	CASSLVGRDRVRAMNTEAFF
TRBV19	TRBJ2-7	CASSPGLLNEQYF
TRBV4-2	TRBJ2-7	CASSLAHLGEQYF
TRBV12-3/TRBV12-4	TRBJ2-7	CASGANSYEQYF
TRBV11-1	TRBJ2-3	CASSSDRGLGPKGTDTQYF
TRBV5-4	TRBJ1-2	CASSTPTGGTDNYGYTF
TRBV2	TRBJ1-4	CASTQADEKLFF
TRBV6-4	TRBJ2-1	CASRTLNEQFF
TRBV5-6	TRBJ2-3	CASSVTGPDTQYF
TRBV9	TRBJ1-6	CASSVGVDNSPLHF
TRBV27	TRBJ1-5	CASSLMGVSGNQPQHF